The 32 T cell receptor beta chains below were found in one sample sequenced in a study of metastatic and nonmetastatic thyroid tumors. TCRdb re-clonotyped the PCR reads via MiXCR. This sample has more than 65,000 clones, with 14% found just once. Ahead of thyroid surgery, no patient had received treatment of any kind. The sequencing input was blood. The receptors shown here come from a male donor with papillary thyroid cancer or a benign thyroid nodule (not recorded which). Some clones in this sample may be carry-over from other donors' samples.

This clone was recorded many times. The chain combines TRBV4-1 with TRBJ1-1; no reliable D call. Germline V lookup: CDR1 MGHRA, CDR2 YSYEKL. The V end was cut by 10 bases, the J end by 2 bases, with 17 bases between. The CDR3 runs 14 residues. CDR3 coding DNA: TGCGCCACATCTTATCCGGGCAGAAACACTGAAGCTTTCTTT. This codes for CATSYPGRNTEAFF.

This clone was counted many times. The chain has TRBV3-1 and TRBJ2-7; D uncertain. The CDR3 totals 20 residues. The V end lost 2 bases, the J end lost 0 bases, and 26 bases lay between the germline ends. Germline loops: CDR1 LGHDT, CDR2 YNNKEL (reference sequence). The CDR3, as DNA: TGTGCCAGCAGCCAAACTCGGAGTGTACCCGCACCCTTAAGCTCCTACGAGCAGTACTTC. Its protein is CASSQTRSVPAPLSSYEQYF.

This clone was detected ten times or more. The J gene is TRBJ1-1, the V gene TRBV7-9, with 7 bases that match TRBD1. Germline CDR1 SEHNR, CDR2 FQNEAQ (reference sequence). V lost 1 base and J lost 7; bases outside the gene matches: 3. This CDR3 spans 13 amino acids. The CDR3 spells CASSLEGAREAFF. CDR3 nucleotide sequence: TGTGCCAGCAGCTTAGAGGGGGCACGTGAAGCTTTCTTT.

This clone was counted between two and nine times. Possible read error: a much larger clone is one base away. The CDR3 loop reads CASSTGLAGYNEQFF. The CDR3 coding sequence is TGTGCCAGTAGTACGGGACTAGCGGGATACAATGAGCAGTTCTTC. J is TRBJ2-1 and V is TRBV19, with 13 positions matching TRBD2. The junction had 1 base not matched to a gene; V was cut back by 4 bases and J by 4 bases. The CDR3 covers 15 residues. The germline V gene has CDR1 LNHDA and CDR2 SQIVND (reference sequence). The full variable domain, with the rest looked up from reference TRBV19 and TRBJ2-1, is DGGITQSPKYLFRKEGQNVTLSCEQNLNHDAMYWYRQDPGQGLRLIYYSQIVNDFQKGDIAEGYSVSREKKESFPLTVTSAQKNPTAFYLCASSTGLAGYNEQFFGPGTRLTVL.

The chain carries TRBV6-1 and TRBJ2-7, with 8 bases matching TRBD1. Germline CDR1 MNHNS, CDR2 SASEGT. The CDR3 extends over 15 amino acids. J lost 5 bases, V lost 7 bases, and 13 bases had no gene match. CDR3 protein: CASIDTDRGWHEQYV. As DNA, the CDR3 is TGTGCCAGCATTGATACCGACAGGGGATGGCACGAGCAGTACGTC.

This clone was seen many times. This sequence joins TRBV14 and TRBJ1-2; D remains unclear. CDR3 length: 14 amino acids. The germline V gene has CDR1 SGHDN and CDR2 FVKESK. Trimming cost V 1 base and J 5 bases, with 11 bases left between them. DNA for the CDR3: TGTGCCAGCAGCCAAGGGACTGAGCGGTATGGCTACACCTTC. Amino acid sequence: CASSQGTERYGYTF.

Worth noting for this clone: At one of its ends the junction is not consistent with the germline gene, which may arise from a read error. The CDR3 spells CAISLANSDIRGNQPQHF. In nucleotides, the CDR3 is TGTGCCATCAGCTTAGCGAATTCGGACATTAGGGGCAATCAGCCCCAGCATTTT. This chain connects TRBV11-1 to TRBJ1-5; D is perhaps TRBD1 (5 bases). This CDR3 is 18 amino acids long. Germline V gene data show CDR1 as SGHAT and CDR2 as FQDESV (reference sequence).

The chain combines TRBV6-1 with TRBJ2-5; D gene unclear. The length of the CDR3 is 15 residues. V shed 3 bases and J shed 2 bases, with 13 bases lying between them. Germline values: CDR1 MNHNS, CDR2 SASEGT. CDR3 nucleotides: TGTGCCAGCAGTGAGGTCACACAACTTCAAGAGACCCAGTACTTC. Translating gives CASSEVTQLQETQYF.

The sample holds many counts of this clone. This chain joins TRBV20-1 and TRBJ1-2; tentative D call: TRBD1 (5 bases). From germline, CDR1 is DFQATT and CDR2 SNEGSKA (reference sequence). Trimming cost V 5 bases and J 4 bases, with 14 bases left between them. The CDR3 is 13 amino acids. CDR3 bases: TGCAGTGCTTCCCCGGGGGGGGTCTATGGCTACACCTTC. Encoded protein: CSASPGGVYGYTF.

The table lists this clone with a few counts. The genes are TRBV28 and TRBJ2-2; the D is unclear. Germline V gene lookup returns CDR1 MDHEN and CDR2 SYDVKM. CDR3 length equals 17 residues. V was shortened by 4 bases and J by 6 bases, with 21 bases between the two germline ends. The chain's CDR3 is CASSSPVGAITSGELFF. For the CDR3, the DNA is TGTGCCAGCAGTTCCCCGGTGGGCGCTATAACGTCCGGGGAGCTGTTTTTT.

The chain recombines TRBV28 with TRBJ2-7, with D maybe TRBD2 (5 bases). V was cut by 5 bases and J by 7 bases, with 18 bases left in between. The CDR3 is 14 amino acids. The V gene's germline CDR1 is MDHEN and CDR2 SYDVKM. CDR3 nucleotides: TGTGCCAGCAGTCCCATGGACTGGGTTGGAGAGCAGTACTTC. Its protein product is CASSPMDWVGEQYF.

In its sample, this clone was seen a few times. The chain is built from TRBV3-1 and TRBJ2-1; TRBD2 matches at 10 bases. This CDR3 spans 17 amino acids. Per germline, CDR1 LGHDT and CDR2 YNNKEL (reference sequence). V was pared by 1 base and J by 7 bases, with 10 bases of the junction left unmatched. The CDR3, as DNA: TGTGCCAGCAGCCAAGGTCGTCGACTAGCGGGTAAGAATGAGCAGTTCTTC. This sequence encodes CASSQGRRLAGKNEQFF.

This clone was observed a handful of times. This may come from a read error, since a much larger clone is one base off. The J gene is TRBJ2-2, the V gene TRBV27; tentatively, D is TRBD2 (5 bases). Germline V gene data show CDR1 as MNHEY and CDR2 as SMNVEV (reference sequence). The CDR3 is 13 amino acids. V dropped 6 bases and J dropped 9 bases, with 14 bases sitting between them. CDR3 DNA sequence: TGTGCCAGCAGGCCCGGGATTGGCTGGGAGCTGTTTTTT. Translating it yields CASRPGIGWELFF.

This clone came up many times. The rearrangement uses TRBV28 and TRBJ2-1, with D possibly being TRBD2 (5 bases). The length of the CDR3 is 14 residues. CDR1 MDHEN and CDR2 SYDVKM come from the germline V gene. V lost 5 bases to trimming and J lost 9 bases, with 17 bases between them. The CDR3 nucleotides are TGTGCCAGCAGTAGCCGGAGAGGGCTGGGTGAGCAGTTCTTC. Amino acid sequence: CASSSRRGLGEQFF.

This clone was recorded many times. This chain connects TRBV11-2 to TRBJ2-7; TRBD1 is a possible D gene (6 bases). The germline gives CDR1 SGHAT, CDR2 FQNNGV. The V and J ends lost 2 bases and 0 bases respectively, with 11 bases between them. The CDR3 runs 15 residues. The CDR3 protein is CASSLSWDNSYEQYF. The CDR3 bases are TGTGCCAGCAGCTTATCCTGGGACAACTCCTACGAGCAGTACTTC.

This clone was seen only a few times. The chain combines TRBV6-2 or TRBV6-3 with TRBJ2-2; 9 bases agree with TRBD2. This CDR3 region has 18 residues. J gave up 5 bases and V 5 bases, and 15 bases lay outside the gene matches. The germline gives CDR1 MNHEY, CDR2 SVGEGT. The CDR3, as DNA: TGTGCCAGCAGTCGCGCCCGAGGGATAGCGGGAGAGACCGGGGAGCTGTTTTTT. Translated: CASSRARGIAGETGELFF.

This clone showed up many times. This chain connects TRBV7-8 to TRBJ2-7; maybe TRBD2 (5 bases). V lost 5 bases and J lost 7, with 15 bases in between. CDR3 length: 13 residues. Germline CDR1 and CDR2: SGHVS and FQNEAQ. CDR3 residues: CASSPGGWWEQYF. The CDR3 bases are TGTGCCAGCAGCCCGGGCGGGTGGTGGGAGCAGTACTTC.

Concerning this clone: One junction end disagrees with the germline gene, perhaps due to a read error. This chain joins TRBV12-3 or TRBV12-4 and TRBJ1-1; D uncertain. The CDR3 has 13 residues. CDR3 protein: CASSLVGAGEAFF. As DNA, the CDR3 is TGTGCTAGCAGCCTAGTGGGCGCCGGTGAAGCTTTCTTT.

This clone has only a few counts. Other DNA variants within this sample encode the same CDR3. CDR3: CASILQYF. CDR3 in DNA: TGTGCCAGCATCTTACAGTACTTC. The chain has TRBV6-1 and TRBJ2-7; D not resolved. Germline CDR1 and CDR2: MNHNS and SASEGT. V lost 7 bases to trimming and J lost 10 bases, with 5 bases between them. This CDR3 contains 8 residues.

At least ten counts were recorded for this clone. V is TRBV12-3 or TRBV12-4 and J is TRBJ2-2; D may be TRBD1 (6 bases). The CDR3 runs 15 residues. V shed 6 bases and J shed 5 bases, with 16 bases lying between them. The CDR3 loop reads CASSYSFQGTGELFF. The CDR3 nucleotides are TGTGCCAGCAGCTATTCCTTTCAGGGGACCGGGGAGCTGTTTTTT.

A word on this clone: A read error is possible here, since a much larger clone lies one base away. The chain links TRBV3-1 to TRBJ1-2; TRBD1 is a possible D gene (5 bases). Germline V gene lookup returns CDR1 LGHDT and CDR2 YNNKEL (reference sequence). CDR3 length: 14 amino acids. The germline V and J ends were trimmed by 1 base and 4 bases, with 10 bases remaining between them. The CDR3 here is CASSQGGAVYGYTF. CDR3 in DNA: TGTGCCAGCAGCCAAGGGGGCGCGGTCTATGGCTACACCTTC.

Only a few counts were recorded for this clone. This rearrangement joins TRBV6-1 to TRBJ1-5; TRBD1 is a possible D gene (5 bases). Germline assignment: CDR1 MNHNS and CDR2 SASEGT. This CDR3 spans 14 amino acids. The V and J ends lost 4 bases and 9 bases respectively, with 16 bases between them. The CDR3 reads CASSAVGEIRPQHF. The CDR3 DNA is TGTGCCAGCAGTGCCGTAGGGGAGATCAGGCCCCAGCATTTT.

Concerning this clone itself: An end of the junction differs from the germline gene, which may be a read error. The CDR3 DNA sequence: TGTGTCAGTAGTATATCTAGGTACAATGAGCAGTTCTTC. Translating gives CVSSISRYNEQFF. The rearrangement links TRBV19 to TRBJ2-1, with no clear D. The germline gives CDR1 LNHDA, CDR2 SQIVND (reference sequence). The CDR3 is 13 residues long.

This clone was detected ten times or more. The genes are TRBV20-1 and TRBJ2-3; unclear D gene. The CDR3 spans 11 residues. Germline CDR1 DFQATT, CDR2 SNEGSKA (reference sequence). The CDR3 coding sequence is TGCAGCCTATCGGGTGAAATAACGCAGTATTTT. Protein: CSLSGEITQYF.

In its sample, this clone was seen many times. This chain uses TRBV5-1 with TRBJ2-7; no clear D. This CDR3 is 13 amino acids long. The germline V and J ends were trimmed by 0 bases and 0 bases, with 4 bases remaining between them. The germline gives CDR1 SGHRS, CDR2 YFSETQ. Here the CDR3 reads CASSLVSSYEQYF. The CDR3, as DNA: TGCGCCAGCAGCTTGGTAAGCTCCTACGAGCAGTACTTC.

This clone was seen many times. The chain combines TRBV7-8 with TRBJ2-5; no firm D call. CDR3 size: 12 residues. The germline CDR1 and CDR2 sequences are SGHVS and FQNEAQ. V lost 1 base, J lost 3 bases, and 3 bases lay in between. The CDR3 DNA sequence: TGTGCCAGCAGCTTAGGAGAAGAGACCCAGTACTTC. It is translated as CASSLGEETQYF.

This clone was seen at least ten times. The V gene is TRBV5-6, the J gene TRBJ2-7, with unresolved D. There are 16 residues in the CDR3. Trimming took 0 bases from V and 4 from J, leaving 17 bases between them. CDR1 is SGHDT and CDR2 is YYEEEE in the germline V gene. The CDR3 protein is CASSLGNSLKPYEQYF. In DNA, the CDR3 is TGTGCCAGCAGCTTGGGTAATTCATTAAAACCATACGAGCAGTACTTC.

At least ten counts were recorded for this clone. This sequence joins TRBV30 and TRBJ1-1; D remains ambiguous. This CDR3 comprises 13 residues. The germline V gene has CDR1 GTSNPN and CDR2 SVGIG (reference sequence). Trimming took 3 bases from V and 3 from J, leaving 11 bases between them. The chain's CDR3 is CAWSSGPHTEAFF. The DNA of the CDR3 is TGTGCCTGGAGCTCTGGCCCCCACACTGAAGCTTTCTTT. Full variable domain (outside the CDR3, taken from reference TRBV30 and TRBJ1-1): SQTIHQWPATLVQPVGSPLSLECTVEGTSNPNLYWYRQAAGRGLQLLFYSVGIGQISSEVPQNLSASRPQDRQFILSSKKLLLSDSGFYLCAWSSGPHTEAFFGQGTRLTVV.

This clone was seen repeatedly, ten times or more. This chain uses TRBV14 with TRBJ1-4, with a weak D call TRBD1 (5 bases). The V end lost 0 bases, the J end lost 4 bases, and 12 bases lay between the germline ends. CDR1 and CDR2 (germline): SGHDN, FVKESK. The CDR3 contains 16 residues. The CDR3 nucleotides read TGTGCCAGCAGCCAAGAACGAACAGGCGTTAATGAAAAACTGTTTTTT. This codes for CASSQERTGVNEKLFF.

The V and J genes are TRBV14 and TRBJ2-4, with 8 positions matching TRBD1. The CDR3 has 14 amino acids. Germline CDR1 reads SGHDN; CDR2 reads FVKESK. J lost 6 bases, V lost 5 bases, and 6 bases had no gene match. DNA for the CDR3: TGTGCCAGCAGCAGAACCGGGACAGGAAACATTCAGTACTTC. Translated, it gives CASSRTGTGNIQYF.

This clone was seen ten or more times. V is TRBV19 and J is TRBJ2-1; the D gene is possibly TRBD2 (6 bases). The CDR3 covers 11 residues. Germline values: CDR1 LNHDA, CDR2 SQIVND (reference sequence). Trimming took 3 bases from V and 13 from J, leaving 10 bases between them. In DNA form, the CDR3 reads TGTGCCAGTAGTATGGGACTCCTTCAGTTCTTC. Translation gives CASSMGLLQFF. The whole variable domain, filled in from reference TRBV19 and TRBJ2-1, reads DGGITQSPKYLFRKEGQNVTLSCEQNLNHDAMYWYRQDPGQGLRLIYYSQIVNDFQKGDIAEGYSVSREKKESFPLTVTSAQKNPTAFYLCASSMGLLQFFGPGTRLTVL.

This clone came up many times. V and J are TRBV6-1 and TRBJ1-4; no clear D gene. CDR3 length: 17 residues. Looked up from germline, CDR1 is MNHNS and CDR2 is SASEGT. V lost 6 bases and J 2 bases, leaving 19 bases between the germline ends. CDR3 amino acids: CASRDRGVLGTNEKLFF. In DNA, the CDR3 is TGTGCCAGCAGGGACCGTGGAGTTCTCGGGACTAATGAAAAACTGTTTTTT.